One and the same sample provided the 14 T cell receptor beta chains below, sequenced in a study of control samples from healthy donors and cancer patients. This table comes from immunoSEQ multiplex PCR, and its TCRdb copy is limited to in-frame clones, with some not included. The table shows under 200,000 clones, with just over 95% occurring only once. Input material: blood. These receptors were obtained from a woman aged 25 to 39 in good health.

The rearrangement joins TRBV4-1 to TRBJ2-5; 7 nucleotides line up with TRBD2. There are 18 residues in the CDR3. The germline V gene has CDR1 MGHRA and CDR2 YSYEKL. The ends lost 1 base at V and 5 bases at J; junction bases unmatched: 16. The chain's CDR3 is CASSQGTVDSAGVETQYF. CDR3 in DNA: TGCGCCAGCAGCCAAGGCACTGTAGATAGCGCGGGGGTGGAGACCCAGTACTTC.

The gene calls are TRBV5-1 and TRBJ2-6, with D possibly called TRBD1 or TRBD2 (6 bases each). Germline lookup yields CDR1 SGHRS and CDR2 YFSETQ. Trimming shortened V by 5 bases and J by 0 bases, and 27 bases separated the two germline ends. There are 21 residues in the CDR3. CDR3: CASRGGQGTLGLSSGANVLTF. CDR3 DNA sequence: TGCGCCAGCAGGGGGGGCCAGGGGACTCTTGGTCTGAGCTCTGGGGCCAACGTCCTGACTTTC.

The chain employs TRBV28 and TRBJ1-1; TRBD1 might be the D (6 bases). The length of the CDR3 is 14 residues. The V end lost 0 bases, the J end lost 4 bases, and 9 bases lay between the germline ends. Germline V gene lookup returns CDR1 MDHEN and CDR2 SYDVKM. This CDR3 is CASSLWGASTEAFF. The CDR3 DNA reads as TGTGCCAGCAGTTTATGGGGGGCGAGCACTGAAGCTTTCTTT.

CDR3 DNA sequence: TGTGCCAGCAGTCGCGGACAAGCTGAAGCTTTCTTT. This codes for CASSRGQAEAFF. The chain carries TRBV6-5 and TRBJ1-1; weak D call: TRBD1 (5 bases). The CDR3 totals 12 residues. V was pared by 5 bases and J by 6 bases, with 10 bases between. Germline loops: CDR1 MNHEY, CDR2 SVGAGI.

The V and J genes are TRBV28 and TRBJ1-4; the match to TRBD1 covers 7 bases. The CDR3 loop spans 14 amino acids. CDR1 is MDHEN and CDR2 is SYDVKM in the germline V gene. With 2 bases clipped from V and 4 bases from J, the junction kept 1 base outside the gene matches. The CDR3 reads CASSLTGDNEKLFF. Here the CDR3 DNA reads TGTGCCAGCAGTTTAACAGGGGATAATGAAAAACTGTTTTTT.

This chain uses TRBV9 with TRBJ1-6; the D gene is possibly TRBD1 (6 bases). Trimming pared 4 bases from V and 10 bases from J, leaving 15 bases between. Germline values: CDR1 SGDLS, CDR2 YYNGEE. The CDR3 runs to 14 residues. CDR3 in amino acids: CASSPEVGGSPLHF. CDR3 nucleotides: TGTGCCAGCAGCCCTGAGGTAGGGGGATCACCCCTCCACTTT.

The DNA for the CDR3 is TGTGCCAGCAGCTTAGGTGGCGGGAGGGCTCCCAATGAGCAGTTCTTC. Translation: CASSLGGGRAPNEQFF. This rearrangement joins TRBV7-2 to TRBJ2-1; TRBD2 agrees at 9 bases. In germline, CDR1 is SGHTA, CDR2 FQGNSA. CDR3 length: 16 residues. The V segment lost 1 base and the J segment 6 bases; nucleotides outside the gene matches: 7.

The rearrangement links TRBV19 to TRBJ2-1; no clear D. V lost 3 bases and J 6 bases, leaving 15 bases between the germline ends. The CDR3 runs to 15 residues. Germline V gene sequence: CDR1 LNHDA, CDR2 SQIVND (reference sequence). This chain's CDR3 is CASSMMRTKGNEQFF. CDR3 coding DNA: TGTGCCAGTAGTATGATGCGGACCAAAGGCAATGAGCAGTTCTTC.

The gene calls are TRBV5-1 and TRBJ1-6; no definite D call. The CDR3 extends over 15 amino acids. Per germline, CDR1 SGHRS and CDR2 YFSETQ. The germline V and J ends were trimmed by 1 base and 5 bases, with 10 bases remaining between them. Here the CDR3 reads CASSLTWGDNSPLHF. The CDR3 bases are TGCGCCAGCAGCTTGACGTGGGGAGATAATTCACCCCTCCACTTT.

The V gene is TRBV19, the J gene TRBJ1-5; no reliable D call. From germline, CDR1 is LNHDA and CDR2 SQIVND (reference sequence). V gave up 8 bases and J gave up 2 bases, with 7 bases separating them. CDR3 length: 12 amino acids. The CDR3 reads CASRVGNQPQHF. CDR3 in DNA: TGTGCCAGTCGTGTAGGCAATCAGCCCCAGCATTTT.

The rearrangement uses TRBV6-5 and TRBJ2-5; no clear D. This CDR3 is built from 11 residues. Germline assignment: CDR1 MNHEY and CDR2 SVGAGI. Trimming cost V 6 bases and J 5 bases, with 7 bases left between them. This chain's CDR3 is CASSLRETQYF. Written as DNA, the CDR3 is TGTGCCAGCAGCCTCCGGGAGACCCAGTACTTC.

This sequence joins TRBV27 and TRBJ1-5, with 8 bases that match TRBD1. The CDR3 loop spans 16 amino acids. Trimming cost V 4 bases and J 1 base; bases outside gene matches: 6. Germline lookup yields CDR1 MNHEY and CDR2 SMNVEV (reference sequence). CDR3: CASSSIGTGSNQPQHF. As DNA, the CDR3 is TGTGCCAGCAGTTCCATCGGGACAGGAAGCAATCAGCCCCAGCATTTT.

V gene TRBV2 combines with J gene TRBJ2-2; D unclear. Germline lookup yields CDR1 SNHLY and CDR2 FYNNEI. The CDR3 loop spans 15 amino acids. V lost 2 bases and J lost 1, with 8 bases in between. CDR3 in amino acids: CASSESSRNTGELFF. Written as DNA, the CDR3 is TGTGCCAGCAGTGAATCATCGAGGAACACCGGGGAGCTGTTTTTT.

The chain carries TRBV13 and TRBJ1-1, with D perhaps matching TRBD1 (5 bases). The CDR3 length is 13 residues. Trimming pared 8 bases from V and 5 bases from J, leaving 15 bases between. Per germline, CDR1 PRHDT and CDR2 FYEKMQ (reference sequence). CDR3 DNA: TGTGCCAGCTATTTTGGGGCAGGGACTGAAGCTTTCTTT. Its translation is CASYFGAGTEAFF.